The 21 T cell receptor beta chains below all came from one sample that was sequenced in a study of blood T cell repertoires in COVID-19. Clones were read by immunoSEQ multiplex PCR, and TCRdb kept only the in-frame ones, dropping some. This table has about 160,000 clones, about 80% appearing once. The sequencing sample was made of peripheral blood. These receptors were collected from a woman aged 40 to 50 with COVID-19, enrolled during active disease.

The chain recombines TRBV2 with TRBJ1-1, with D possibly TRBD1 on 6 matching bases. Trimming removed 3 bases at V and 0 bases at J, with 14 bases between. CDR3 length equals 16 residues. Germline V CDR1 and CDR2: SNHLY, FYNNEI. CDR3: CASSDNGQTMNTEAFF. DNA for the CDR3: TGTGCCAGCAGTGACAACGGACAGACGATGAACACTGAAGCTTTCTTT.

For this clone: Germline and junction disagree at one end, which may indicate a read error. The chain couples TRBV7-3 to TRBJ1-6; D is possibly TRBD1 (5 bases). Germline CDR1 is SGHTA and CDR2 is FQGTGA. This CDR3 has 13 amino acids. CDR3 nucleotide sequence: TGTGCCAGCAGCTCGACAGACGATTCGCCCCTCCACTTT. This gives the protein CASSSTDDSPLHF.

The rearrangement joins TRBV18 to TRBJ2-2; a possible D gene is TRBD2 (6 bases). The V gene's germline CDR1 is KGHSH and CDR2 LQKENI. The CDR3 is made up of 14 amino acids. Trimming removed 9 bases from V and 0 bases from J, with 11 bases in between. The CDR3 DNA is TGTGCCAGTTCCGGGGGATCGAACACCGGGGAGCTGTTTTTT. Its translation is CASSGGSNTGELFF.

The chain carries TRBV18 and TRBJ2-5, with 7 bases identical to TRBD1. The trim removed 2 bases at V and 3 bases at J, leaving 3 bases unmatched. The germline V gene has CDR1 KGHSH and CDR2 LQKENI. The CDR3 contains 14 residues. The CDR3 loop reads CASSPGTAKETQYF. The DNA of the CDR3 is TGTGCCAGCTCACCAGGGACAGCCAAAGAGACCCAGTACTTC.

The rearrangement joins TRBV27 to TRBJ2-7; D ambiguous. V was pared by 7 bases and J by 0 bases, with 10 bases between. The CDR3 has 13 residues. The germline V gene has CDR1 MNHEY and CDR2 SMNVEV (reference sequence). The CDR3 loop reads CASMGLGSYEQYF. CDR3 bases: TGTGCCAGCATGGGCTTAGGCTCCTACGAGCAGTACTTC.

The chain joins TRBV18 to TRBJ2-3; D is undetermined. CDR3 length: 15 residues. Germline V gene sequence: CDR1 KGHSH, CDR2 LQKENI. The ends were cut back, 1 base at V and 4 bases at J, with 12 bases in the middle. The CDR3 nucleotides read TGTGCCAGCTCACCACTCTCCCCACAGCCAGATACGCAGTATTTT. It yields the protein CASSPLSPQPDTQYF.

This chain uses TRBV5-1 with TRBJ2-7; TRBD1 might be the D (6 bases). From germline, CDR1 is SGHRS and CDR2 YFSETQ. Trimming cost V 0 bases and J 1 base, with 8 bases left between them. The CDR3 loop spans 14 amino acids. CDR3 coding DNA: TGCGCCAGCAGCTTGGCACAGGGTTCCTACGAGCAGTACTTC. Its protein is CASSLAQGSYEQYF. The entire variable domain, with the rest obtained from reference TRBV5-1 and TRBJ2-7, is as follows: KAGVTQTPRYLIKTRGQQVTLSCSPISGHRSVSWYQQTPGQGLQFLFEYFSETQRNKGNFPGRFSGRQFSNSRSEMNVSTLELGDSALYLCASSLAQGSYEQYFGPGTRLTVT.

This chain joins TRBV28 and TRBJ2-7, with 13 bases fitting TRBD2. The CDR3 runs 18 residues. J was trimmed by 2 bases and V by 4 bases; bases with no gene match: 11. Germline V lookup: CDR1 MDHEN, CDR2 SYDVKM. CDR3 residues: CASSSGPGTSGTTYEQYF. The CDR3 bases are TGTGCCAGCAGTTCAGGTCCCGGGACTAGCGGGACCACCTACGAGCAGTACTTC.

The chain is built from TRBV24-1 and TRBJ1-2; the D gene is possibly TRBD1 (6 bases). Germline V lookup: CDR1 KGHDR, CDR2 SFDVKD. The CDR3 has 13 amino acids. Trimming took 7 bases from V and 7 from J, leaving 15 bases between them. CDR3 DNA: TGTGCCACCAGGCTAGGGGGTAGTGGTGGCTACACCTTC. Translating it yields CATRLGGSGGYTF.

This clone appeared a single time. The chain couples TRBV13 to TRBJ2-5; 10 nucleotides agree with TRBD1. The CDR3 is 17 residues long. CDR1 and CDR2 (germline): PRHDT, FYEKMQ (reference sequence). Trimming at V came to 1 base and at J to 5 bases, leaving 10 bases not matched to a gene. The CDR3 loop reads CASSLVVGQGSEETQYF. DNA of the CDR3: TGTGCCAGCAGCTTAGTTGTGGGACAGGGGTCTGAGGAGACCCAGTACTTC.

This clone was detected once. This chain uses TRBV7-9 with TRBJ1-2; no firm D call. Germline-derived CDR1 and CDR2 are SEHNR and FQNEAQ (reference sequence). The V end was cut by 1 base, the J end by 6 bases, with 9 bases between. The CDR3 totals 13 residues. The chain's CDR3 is CASSLDVGNGYTF. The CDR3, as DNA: TGTGCCAGCAGCTTAGACGTCGGGAATGGCTACACCTTC.

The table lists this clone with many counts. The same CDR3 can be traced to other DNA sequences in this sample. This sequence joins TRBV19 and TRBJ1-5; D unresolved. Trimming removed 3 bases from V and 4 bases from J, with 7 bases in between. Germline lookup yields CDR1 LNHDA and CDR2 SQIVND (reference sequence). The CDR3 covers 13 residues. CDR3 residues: CASSISGNQPQHF. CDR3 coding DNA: TGTGCCAGTAGTATTAGCGGTAATCAGCCCCAGCATTTT.

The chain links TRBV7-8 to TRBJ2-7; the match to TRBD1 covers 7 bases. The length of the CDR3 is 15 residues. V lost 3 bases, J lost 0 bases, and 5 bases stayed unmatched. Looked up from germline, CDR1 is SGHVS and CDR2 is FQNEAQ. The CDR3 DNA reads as TGTGCCAGCAGCTTGGTGACAGGGTCCTCCTACGAGCAGTACTTC. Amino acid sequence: CASSLVTGSSYEQYF.

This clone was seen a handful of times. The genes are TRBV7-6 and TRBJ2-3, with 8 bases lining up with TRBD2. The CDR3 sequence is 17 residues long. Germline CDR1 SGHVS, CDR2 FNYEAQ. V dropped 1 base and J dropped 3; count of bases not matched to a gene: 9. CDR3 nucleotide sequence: TGTGCCAGCAGCTTAGGCGCGGGGGGAAGAGGGACAGATACGCAGTATTTT. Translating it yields CASSLGAGGRGTDTQYF. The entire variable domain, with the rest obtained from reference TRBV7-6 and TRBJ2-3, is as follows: GAGVSQSPRYKVTKRGQDVALRCDPISGHVSLYWYRQALGQGPEFLTYFNYEAQQDKSGLPNDRFSAERPEGSISTLTIQRTEQRDSAMYRCASSLGAGGRGTDTQYFGPGTRLTVL.

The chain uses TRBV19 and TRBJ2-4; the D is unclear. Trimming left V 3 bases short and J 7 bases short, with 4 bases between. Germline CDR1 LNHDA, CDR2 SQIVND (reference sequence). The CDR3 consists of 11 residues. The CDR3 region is CASSMSNIQYF. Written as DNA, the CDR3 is TGTGCCAGTAGTATGTCTAACATTCAGTACTTC. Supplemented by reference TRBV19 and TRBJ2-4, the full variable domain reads DGGITQSPKYLFRKEGQNVTLSCEQNLNHDAMYWYRQDPGQGLRLIYYSQIVNDFQKGDIAEGYSVSREKKESFPLTVTSAQKNPTAFYLCASSMSNIQYFGAGTRLSVL.

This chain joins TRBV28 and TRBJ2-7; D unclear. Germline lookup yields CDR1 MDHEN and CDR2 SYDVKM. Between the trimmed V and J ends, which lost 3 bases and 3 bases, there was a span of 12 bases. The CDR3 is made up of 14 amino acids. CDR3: CASSLQRHHYEQYF. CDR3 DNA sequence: TGTGCCAGCAGTTTGCAGCGCCACCACTACGAGCAGTACTTC.

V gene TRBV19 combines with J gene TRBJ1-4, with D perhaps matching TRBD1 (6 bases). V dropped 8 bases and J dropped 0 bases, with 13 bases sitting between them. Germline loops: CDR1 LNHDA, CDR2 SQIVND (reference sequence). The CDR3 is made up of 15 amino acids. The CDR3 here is CASRTGTTTNEKLFF. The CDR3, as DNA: TGTGCCAGTCGAACGGGGACAACAACTAATGAAAAACTGTTTTTT.

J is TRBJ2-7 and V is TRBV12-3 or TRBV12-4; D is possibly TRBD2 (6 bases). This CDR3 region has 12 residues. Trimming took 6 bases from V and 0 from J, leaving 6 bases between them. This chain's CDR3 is CASSGSSYEQYV. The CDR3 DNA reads TGTGCCAGCAGCGGGAGCTCCTACGAGCAGTACGTC.

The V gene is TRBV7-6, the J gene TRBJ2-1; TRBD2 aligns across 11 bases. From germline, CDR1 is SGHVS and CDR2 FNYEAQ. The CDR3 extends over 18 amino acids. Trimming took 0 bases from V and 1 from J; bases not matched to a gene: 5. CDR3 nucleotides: TGTGCCAGCAGCTTAGCGGGTACTAGCGGGAGTTCCTACAATGAGCAGTTCTTC. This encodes CASSLAGTSGSSYNEQFF.

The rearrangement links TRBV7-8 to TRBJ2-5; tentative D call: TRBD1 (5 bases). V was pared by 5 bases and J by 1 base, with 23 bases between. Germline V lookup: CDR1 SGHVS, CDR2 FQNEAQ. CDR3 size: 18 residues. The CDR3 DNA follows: TGTGCCAGCAGCCCCGATCCTCTTGGGGCCTCTGTCCAAGAGACCCAGTACTTC. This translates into CASSPDPLGASVQETQYF.

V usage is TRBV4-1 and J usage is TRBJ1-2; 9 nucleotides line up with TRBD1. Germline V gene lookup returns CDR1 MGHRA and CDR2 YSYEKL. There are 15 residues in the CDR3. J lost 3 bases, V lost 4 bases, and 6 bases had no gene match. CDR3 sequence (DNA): TGCGCCAGCAGCCCGACCGGGACAGGGCACTATGGCTACACCTTC. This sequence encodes CASSPTGTGHYGYTF.